This T cell receptor (beta chain) was sequenced during a study of blood T cell repertoires in COVID-19. Whole-study context: Sample material is recorded as cDNA or gDNA derived from T cells, B-cell-depleted T cells, or PBMCs.

The CDR3 is 17 residues long. With V trimmed by 6 bases and J by 4 bases, 14 bases remained unmatched. CDR1 and CDR2 from the germline V gene are SGHTA and FQGNSA. TCRdb's copy holds only in-frame clones and misses some; the assay was immunoSEQ multiplex PCR. The sample shows roughly 200,000 clones, approximately 83% of them seen only once. This sequence was found in a man between 60 and 70 years old with acute or convalescent COVID-19. The chain is built from TRBV7-2 and TRBJ2-1; 8 bases map to TRBD2. Sequencing input: peripheral blood. Written as DNA, the CDR3 is TGTGCCAGCAGTCCTGATTCTCTAGCGGGCGTATACAATGAGCAGTTCTTC. Translated, it gives CASSPDSLAGVYNEQFF.